Listed below are T cell receptor beta chains from one sample, sequenced in a study of graft-versus-host responses after intestinal transplantation. Only in-frame clones appear in the TCRdb table, and some are missing; sequencing was by immunoSEQ multiplex PCR. The data hold about 54,000 clones, with roughly 89% observed a single time. Sequencing was performed on PBMCs, taken more than 650 days after intestinal transplant. The receptors derive from a human patient who received an intestinal transplant, so some T cells may come from the graft donor. CDR3s include the opening cysteine and the closing phenylalanine or tryptophan. Each record gives: CDR3 length, J gene, V gene, clone size, D gene, CDR3 DNA, CDR3 protein. D genes are given only for firm matches. Clone size, where shown, is once, few, many, or a class for clones that have expanded.

CDR3 length: 15; J gene: TRBJ2-4; V gene: TRBV9; clone size: -; D gene: -; CDR3 DNA: TGTGCCAGCAGCGTAGAGGCGACAGCAGGAAACATTCAGTACTTC; CDR3 protein: CASSVEATAGNIQYF
CDR3 length: 14; J gene: TRBJ1-1; V gene: TRBV5-1; clone size: -; D gene: -; CDR3 DNA: TGCGCCAGCAGCTTCCAGTTCATGAACACTGAAGCTTTCTTT; CDR3 protein: CASSFQFMNTEAFF
CDR3 length: 18; J gene: TRBJ2-2; V gene: TRBV4-1; clone size: -; D gene: TRBD1; CDR3 DNA: TGCGCCAGCAGCCAAGAGGGGCCCGGAACAGGGGGTGTCGGGGAGCTGTTTTTT; CDR3 protein: CASSQEGPGTGGVGELFF
CDR3 length: 14; J gene: TRBJ2-6; V gene: TRBV9; clone size: -; D gene: -; CDR3 DNA: TGTGCCAGCAGCGGCAGCGGTTTGGCCAACGTCCTGACTTTC; CDR3 protein: CASSGSGLANVLTF
CDR3 length: 14; J gene: TRBJ1-2; V gene: TRBV14; clone size: -; D gene: TRBD1; CDR3 DNA: TGTGCCAGCAGCCACGTGGACAGGGCGGGAGGCTACACCTTC; CDR3 protein: CASSHVDRAGGYTF
CDR3 length: 15; J gene: TRBJ2-3; V gene: TRBV11-2; clone size: -; D gene: -; CDR3 DNA: TGTGCCAGCAGCTGGGAAGGGGGGGGCACAGATACGCAGTATTTT; CDR3 protein: CASSWEGGGTDTQYF
CDR3 length: 10; J gene: TRBJ2-2; V gene: TRBV29-1; clone size: -; D gene: -; CDR3 DNA: TGCAGCGTCTTCACCGGGGAGCTGTTTTTT; CDR3 protein: CSVFTGELFF
CDR3 length: 14; J gene: TRBJ2-1; V gene: TRBV10-3; clone size: -; D gene: -; CDR3 DNA: TGTGCCATCAGACCCCGGCTAGCGACGAATGAGCAGTTCTTC; CDR3 protein: CAIRPRLATNEQFF
CDR3 length: 12; J gene: TRBJ2-2; V gene: TRBV5-4; clone size: -; D gene: -; CDR3 DNA: TGTGCCAGCAGATCAAGGTTCGGGGAGCTGTTTTTT; CDR3 protein: CASRSRFGELFF
CDR3 length: 15; J gene: TRBJ1-1; V gene: TRBV4-1; clone size: once; D gene: -; CDR3 DNA: TGCGCCAGCAGCCACGCGGCAGGGGCGAACACTGAAGCTTTCTTT; CDR3 protein: CASSHAAGANTEAFF
CDR3 length: 14; J gene: TRBJ1-1; V gene: TRBV11-1; clone size: -; D gene: -; CDR3 DNA: TGTGCCAGCAGCCCAGGACAGTTGAACACTGAAGCTTTCTTT; CDR3 protein: CASSPGQLNTEAFF
CDR3 length: 13; J gene: TRBJ2-7; V gene: TRBV29-1; clone size: -; D gene: TRBD1; CDR3 DNA: TGCAGCGTTTCCGACAGGGATCTGTCCGAGCAGTACTTC; CDR3 protein: CSVSDRDLSEQYF
CDR3 length: 16; J gene: TRBJ2-7; V gene: TRBV7-9; clone size: once; D gene: TRBD2; CDR3 DNA: TGTGCCAGCAGCCTGTCCGGGGGGATTAAACCCTACGAGCAGTACTTC; CDR3 protein: CASSLSGGIKPYEQYF
CDR3 length: 10; J gene: TRBJ2-7; V gene: TRBV6-5; clone size: once; D gene: -; CDR3 DNA: TGTGCCAGCCCCTACAACGAGCAGTACTTC; CDR3 protein: CASPYNEQYF
CDR3 length: 15; J gene: TRBJ1-5; V gene: TRBV4-1; clone size: -; D gene: -; CDR3 DNA: TGCGCCAGCAGCCAAGAGCACCGCAGGGATCAGCCCCAGCATTTT; CDR3 protein: CASSQEHRRDQPQHF
CDR3 length: 14; J gene: TRBJ1-4; V gene: TRBV10-2; clone size: once; D gene: TRBD1; CDR3 DNA: TGCGCCAGCAGGAAGGACAGGGGGAATGAAAAACTGTTTTTT; CDR3 protein: CASRKDRGNEKLFF